The 30 T cell receptor beta chains listed next were all sequenced from one sample in a study of vaccination effects on CD4 cells after COVID-19. Data came from immunoSEQ multiplex PCR; TCRdb stores just in-frame clones and leaves some out. The repertoire holds tens of thousands of clones, with roughly four fifths as singletons. These receptors lack a known antigen. Prior to sequencing, the ViraFEST assay stimulated PBMC with viral peptide pools, which expanded the antigen-specific CD4+ T cells. Upon completion of more than 9 days in culture, CD4+ T cells were isolated. Vaccinees lacked prior SARS-CoV-2 infection and tested negative for nucleocapsid antibodies. The sequenced sample was CD4+ T cells from PBMCs cultured with HCoV-NL63 spike peptides, obtained before COVID-19 vaccination. The origin of the receptors is a human donor who received a COVID-19 vaccine.

This clone was counted only a few times. The V and J genes are TRBV3-1 (or the pseudogene TRBV3-2) and TRBJ2-1, with TRBD2 matching 12 bases. V was clipped by 1 base and J by 5 bases; unmatched bases: 6. The germline V gene encodes CDR1 LGHDT and CDR2 YNNKEL (reference sequence). This CDR3 comprises 17 residues. This chain's CDR3 is CASSQVSTSGRNNEQFF. In DNA, the CDR3 is TGTGCCAGCAGCCAAGTCTCGACTAGCGGGAGAAACAATGAGCAGTTCTTC.

The chain carries TRBV6-5 and TRBJ1-2; D may be TRBD1 (6 bases). The V gene lost 0 bases and the J gene lost 7 bases, with 15 bases spanning the gap. The V gene's germline CDR1 is MNHEY and CDR2 SVGAGI. CDR3 length: 15 amino acids. The CDR3 region is CASSYSSGVGSGYTF. The CDR3 DNA reads as TGTGCCAGCAGTTACTCCTCAGGGGTGGGCAGTGGCTACACCTTC.

This clone appeared once. The genes are TRBV7-2 and TRBJ1-5; 11 nucleotides agree with TRBD1. The CDR3 sequence is 16 residues long. V was clipped by 4 bases and J by 3 bases; unmatched bases: 5. In germline, CDR1 is SGHTA, CDR2 FQGNSA. CDR3 sequence (DNA): TGTGCCAGCAGCTCGTGGACAGGGGGCAACAATCAGCCCCAGCATTTT. Its translation is CASSSWTGGNNQPQHF.

This rearrangement joins TRBV5-1 to TRBJ2-5, with a possible D match to TRBD1 (6 bases). Per germline, CDR1 SGHRS and CDR2 YFSETQ. V lost 0 bases, J lost 3 bases, and 12 bases lay in between. This CDR3 spans 15 amino acids. In nucleotides, the CDR3 is TGCGCCAGCAGCTTGGGGGGCGGACAGAAAGAGACCCAGTACTTC. Amino acids: CASSLGGGQKETQYF.

V is TRBV19 and J is TRBJ1-2; TRBD1 is a possible D gene (6 bases). V lost 6 bases to trimming and J lost 7 bases, with 15 bases between them. CDR1 is LNHDA and CDR2 is SQIVND in the germline V gene (reference sequence). This CDR3 is 13 amino acids long. The CDR3 here is CASRRQDPGGYTF. The CDR3 bases are TGTGCCAGTAGAAGACAGGATCCGGGTGGCTACACCTTC.

This clone showed up just a few times. This sequence joins TRBV14 and TRBJ2-1; no firm D call. The CDR3 runs to 12 residues. Deletions cut 0 bases from V and 11 bases from J, with 8 bases between. Germline V gives CDR1 SGHDN, CDR2 FVKESK. The CDR3 coding sequence is TGTGCCAGCAGCCAAGATCGATCGAAGCAGTTCTTC. Its protein product is CASSQDRSKQFF.

This chain links TRBV11-2 with TRBJ1-3; D remains ambiguous. The CDR3 is made up of 15 amino acids. Germline V gives CDR1 SGHAT, CDR2 FQNNGV. V was trimmed by 3 bases and J by 0 bases, leaving 9 bases between them. DNA for the CDR3: TGTGCCAGCAGCTTGGGAACGAGCTCTGGAAACACCATATATTTT. The encoded protein is CASSLGTSSGNTIYF. The variable domain in full, completed from reference TRBV11-2 and TRBJ1-3, reads EAGVAQSPRYKIIEKRQSVAFWCNPISGHATLYWYQQILGQGPKLLIQFQNNGVVDDSQLPKDRFSAERLKGVDSTLKIQPAKLEDSAVYLCASSLGTSSGNTIYFGEGSWLTVV.

The rearrangement uses TRBV5-1 and TRBJ2-1; D unclear. The germline V and J ends were trimmed by 0 bases and 3 bases, with 7 bases remaining between them. Germline V CDR1 and CDR2: SGHRS, YFSETQ. The CDR3 loop spans 14 amino acids. CDR3 in amino acids: CASSLGDNYNEQFF. The CDR3 coding sequence is TGCGCCAGCAGCTTGGGGGATAACTACAATGAGCAGTTCTTC.

This chain links TRBV15 with TRBJ2-4; TRBD1 might be the D (6 bases). The CDR3 sequence is 16 residues long. The V gene lost 3 bases and the J gene lost 0 bases, with 12 bases spanning the gap. Germline lookup yields CDR1 LNHNV and CDR2 YYDKDF (reference sequence). CDR3 nucleotide sequence: TGTGCCACCAGCAGTACAGGGACCTTAGCCAAAAACATTCAGTACTTC. It codes for CATSSTGTLAKNIQYF.

This rearrangement joins TRBV19 to TRBJ1-3; D remains unclear. Germline CDR1 is LNHDA and CDR2 is SQIVND (reference sequence). V was pared by 7 bases and J by 2 bases, with 15 bases between. CDR3 size: 15 residues. CDR3 nucleotide sequence: TGTGCCAGTACCCCTTTAGCGGCGACTGGAAACACCATATATTTT. Residues: CASTPLAATGNTIYF.

This sequence joins TRBV2 and TRBJ2-1; TRBD1 matches 7 bases. The CDR3 extends over 12 amino acids. From germline, CDR1 is SNHLY and CDR2 FYNNEI. The V segment lost 5 bases and the J segment 6 bases; nucleotides outside the gene matches: 1. CDR3 residues: CASSRDSNEQFF. CDR3 DNA sequence: TGTGCCAGCAGTCGGGACAGCAATGAGCAGTTCTTC. Combining the CDR3 with reference TRBV2 and TRBJ2-1 gives the whole variable domain EPEVTQTPSHQVTQMGQEVILRCVPISNHLYFYWYRQILGQKVEFLVSFYNNEISEKSEIFDDQFSVERPDGSNFTLKIRSTKLEDSAMYFCASSRDSNEQFFGPGTRLTVL.

V and J are TRBV14 and TRBJ1-3; D is unresolved. Trimming took 8 bases from V and 7 from J, leaving 9 bases between them. Germline CDR1 SGHDN, CDR2 FVKESK. The CDR3 is 11 residues long. CDR3 DNA sequence: TGTGCCAGCGGTGGTGGGAACACCATATATTTT. It specifies CASGGGNTIYF.

The chain links TRBV4-3 to TRBJ1-4; no reliable D call. Deletions cut 0 bases from V and 8 bases from J, with 10 bases between. CDR3 length equals 14 residues. Looked up from germline, CDR1 is LGHNA and CDR2 is YSLEER. The CDR3, as DNA: TGCGCCAGCAGCCAAGATCATTCACTAGAAAAACTGTTTTTT. Amino acid sequence: CASSQDHSLEKLFF.

CDR3 sequence: CASSLGQNYGYTF. The CDR3 DNA reads as TGTGCCAGCAGCCTTGGACAGAACTATGGCTACACCTTC. V is TRBV3-1 (or the pseudogene TRBV3-2) and J is TRBJ1-2; the D gene is possibly TRBD1 (6 bases). This CDR3 comprises 13 residues. CDR1 and CDR2 (germline): LGHDT, YNNKEL (reference sequence). The V end lost 4 bases, the J end lost 2 bases, and 8 bases lay between the germline ends.

J is TRBJ1-1 and V is TRBV29-1, with D tentatively TRBD1 (5 bases). This CDR3 spans 10 amino acids. From germline, CDR1 is SQVTM and CDR2 ANQGSEA. The ends were cut back, 7 bases at V and 4 bases at J, with 7 bases in the middle. Written as DNA, the CDR3 is TGCAGCGCCGGGACCACTGAAGCTTTCTTT. It codes for CSAGTTEAFF.

The chain joins TRBV11-1 to TRBJ2-3, with 9 positions matching TRBD2. V lost 2 bases and J lost 8; bases outside the gene matches: 5. Germline values: CDR1 SGHAT, CDR2 FQDESV (reference sequence). The CDR3 runs 14 residues. CDR3 residues: CASSLISGRGTQYF. For the CDR3, the DNA is TGTGCCAGCAGCTTAATTAGCGGGAGAGGTACGCAGTATTTT.

This clone is labeled medium-sized. The V and J genes are TRBV29-1 and TRBJ1-1; a weak D match, TRBD1 (5 bases). Between the trimmed V and J ends, which lost 0 bases and 6 bases, there was a span of 11 bases. The CDR3 has 13 amino acids. CDR1 and CDR2 from the germline V gene are SQVTM and ANQGSEA. CDR3 region: CSVEDAGRSEAFF. The CDR3 region has the DNA TGCAGCGTTGAAGATGCAGGGAGGTCTGAAGCTTTCTTT.

This clone was recorded only once. This chain links TRBV2 with TRBJ1-6; D unresolved. The CDR3 extends over 16 amino acids. Trimming shortened V by 6 bases and J by 8 bases, and 20 bases separated the two germline ends. CDR1 SNHLY and CDR2 FYNNEI come from the germline V gene. The CDR3 bases are TGTGCCAGCAGCGGTAGCATCCCCGCGCGTTATTCACCCCTCCACTTT. Amino acid sequence: CASSGSIPARYSPLHF.

The chain recombines TRBV30 with TRBJ2-5, with TRBD2 matching 10 bases. Unmatched junction bases numbered 11, after V lost 2 bases and J lost 5 bases. CDR3 length: 16 residues. Germline V gives CDR1 GTSNPN, CDR2 SVGIG (reference sequence). This CDR3 is CAWSWAAGGPGETQYF. The CDR3 bases are TGTGCCTGGAGTTGGGCAGCGGGAGGGCCAGGGGAGACCCAGTACTTC.

Note on this clone: One junction end does not reproduce the germline sequence, and a read error may be involved. This chain connects TRBV5-1 to TRBJ2-1, with 9 bases identical to TRBD2. The CDR3 consists of 16 residues. Per germline, CDR1 SGHRS and CDR2 YFSETQ. The CDR3 loop reads CASSLDGRGGYDEQFF. The DNA for the CDR3 is TGCGCCAGCAGCTTGGATGGGCGGGGGGGCTACGATGAGCAGTTCTTC.

V usage is TRBV9 and J usage is TRBJ2-1; TRBD1 aligns across 7 bases. The CDR3 spans 16 residues. Germline trimming cut 3 bases from V and 5 bases from J; bases unmatched to any gene: 11. CDR1 is SGDLS, CDR2 YYNGEE, per germline. DNA for the CDR3: TGTGCCAGCAGCGCAGGGGGTCGGATCAGAAACAATGAGCAGTTCTTC. Protein sequence: CASSAGGRIRNNEQFF.

The V call is TRBV6-5, the J call TRBJ2-3, with D possibly being TRBD2 (6 bases). Trimming removed 6 bases at V and 7 bases at J, with 14 bases between. CDR3 length equals 13 residues. Germline CDR1 reads MNHEY; CDR2 reads SVGAGI. The CDR3 is CASRGRDRYTQYF. The CDR3 nucleotides read TGTGCCAGCAGAGGGCGGGACCGATATACGCAGTATTTT.

This rearrangement joins TRBV4-1 to TRBJ1-5; TRBD1 aligns across 7 bases. The CDR3 runs 15 residues. The germline CDR1 and CDR2 sequences are MGHRA and YSYEKL. J gave up 7 bases and V 4 bases, and 10 bases lay outside the gene matches. CDR3 region: CASSPYSGGGQPQHF. The CDR3 nucleotides read TGCGCCAGCAGCCCCTACTCAGGGGGGGGCCAGCCCCAGCATTTT.

The chain joins TRBV2 to TRBJ2-7; 8 bases map to TRBD2. Germline CDR1 SNHLY, CDR2 FYNNEI. V gave up 4 bases and J gave up 6 bases; unmatched junction bases: 8. The length of the CDR3 is 14 residues. CDR3 sequence reads: CASSVAAGVGEQYF. The CDR3 DNA follows: TGTGCCAGCAGTGTGGCAGCGGGAGTTGGCGAGCAGTACTTC.

The chain joins TRBV30 to TRBJ2-5; D might be TRBD1 or TRBD2, each matching 6 bases. V lost 0 bases, J lost 5 bases, and 16 bases lay in between. This CDR3 comprises 15 residues. Germline CDR1 and CDR2: GTSNPN and SVGIG (reference sequence). The CDR3 region has the DNA TGTGCCTGGAGTGTAATTGGGGGGCCCAGGGAGACCCAGTACTTC. As protein: CAWSVIGGPRETQYF. Variable domain in full (rest from reference TRBV30 and TRBJ2-5): SQTIHQWPATLVQPVGSPLSLECTVEGTSNPNLYWYRQAAGRGLQLLFYSVGIGQISSEVPQNLSASRPQDRQFILSSKKLLLSDSGFYLCAWSVIGGPRETQYFGPGTRLLVL.

This clone was picked up a small number of times. The rearrangement links TRBV20-1 to TRBJ1-1; no definite D call. Germline CDR1 reads DFQATT; CDR2 reads SNEGSKA (reference sequence). CDR3 length: 10 residues. V lost 3 bases, J lost 8 bases, and 7 bases lay in between. The CDR3 DNA reads TGCAGTGCTAGTATGACCGAAGCTTTCTTT. Its translation is CSASMTEAFF.

The chain carries TRBV2 and TRBJ1-2, with D maybe TRBD1 (5 bases). The germline CDR1 and CDR2 sequences are SNHLY and FYNNEI. V lost 3 bases and J lost 8, with 16 bases in between. The CDR3 contains 14 residues. As DNA, the CDR3 is TGTGCCAGCAGTGACGGCCAGGGCTGGGAAGGCTACACCTTC. Translated, it gives CASSDGQGWEGYTF.

The rearrangement joins TRBV6-5 to TRBJ2-1, with 8 bases identical to TRBD1. Losses at the gene ends were 6 bases for V and 10 bases for J; bases not matched to a gene: 11. CDR1 MNHEY and CDR2 SVGAGI come from the germline V gene. The CDR3 is 14 residues long. CDR3 loop: CASRGLQGAGEQFF. Here the CDR3 DNA reads TGTGCCAGCAGGGGGTTGCAGGGGGCGGGGGAGCAGTTCTTC.

The CDR3 DNA sequence: TGTGCCAGCAGTCCCTTTGGGATGGGGTATGGCTACACCTTC. This translates into CASSPFGMGYGYTF. This chain connects TRBV7-2 to TRBJ1-2, with D hard to call. V was shortened by 6 bases and J by 5 bases, with 16 bases between the two germline ends. CDR1 is SGHTA, CDR2 FQGNSA, per germline. The CDR3 has 14 amino acids. The variable domain in full, completed from reference TRBV7-2 and TRBJ1-2, reads GAGVSQSPSNKVTEKGKDVELRCDPISGHTALYWYRQSLGQGLEFLIYFQGNSAPDKSGLPSDRFSAERTGGSVSTLTIQRTQQEDSAVYLCASSPFGMGYGYTFGSGTRLTVV.

The chain links TRBV5-8 to TRBJ1-5; 7 bases fit TRBD1. Germline V lookup: CDR1 SGHTS, CDR2 YDEGEE. This CDR3 is built from 17 residues. V lost 4 bases, J lost 0 bases, and 10 bases stayed unmatched. For the CDR3, the DNA is TGTGCCAGCAGCCCCACTTGGGGGACAGATAGCAATCAGCCCCAGCATTTT. Its translation is CASSPTWGTDSNQPQHF.